This T cell receptor (beta chain) was recovered during a study of T cells in Graves' hyperthyroidism and ophthalmopathy. RNA transcripts served as the template for amplifying TCR beta CDR3 regions. With the HTBI primer set, the TCR CDR3 went through a first round of RT-PCR. From the multiplex PCR reads, TCRdb called clonotypes with MiXCR, one entry per CDR3 protein. Counted here are a few hundred thousand distinct CDR3 sequences, approximately 14% occurring once; the ten biggest clones make up approximately 7%. Between the trimmed V and J ends, which lost 1 base and 0 bases, there was a span of 11 bases. The germline CDR1 and CDR2 sequences are SGHRS and YFSETQ. The CDR3 is made up of 16 amino acids.

Sequences were obtained from blood. This clonotype was obtained from a woman aged 25 to 39 with Graves' hyperthyroidism. The rearrangement joins TRBV5-1 to TRBJ2-1; tentatively, D is TRBD2 (5 bases). This chain's CDR3 is CASSLFPGGSYNEQFF. The CDR3 coding sequence is TGCGCCAGCAGCTTGTTTCCTGGAGGCTCCTACAATGAGCAGTTCTTC.